These 30 T cell receptor beta chains originate from one sample sequenced in a study of human T cells and chemical hapten exposure. TCRdb re-called the 5' RACE reads through MiXCR, storing one row per CDR3 protein. The sample yields 110,000 or so distinct CDR3 sequences, approximately 19% seen once. The authors' total RNA extraction used unfractionated whole blood. The origin of the receptors is a human donor in good health.

This clonotype turned up a few times. This chain uses TRBV29-1 with TRBJ2-3; D is possibly TRBD2 (5 bases). CDR1 and CDR2 (germline): SQVTM, ANQGSEA. This CDR3 has 13 amino acids. The V end lost 7 bases, the J end lost 2 bases, and 13 bases lay between the germline ends. Here the CDR3 DNA reads TGCAGCGGAGGCGAGGGCCCCACAGATACGCAGTATTTT. Its protein product is CSGGEGPTDTQYF.

The V and J genes are TRBV27 and TRBJ2-3, with 9 bases identical to TRBD2. The CDR3 extends over 15 amino acids. Losses at the gene ends were 0 bases for V and 6 bases for J; bases not matched to a gene: 4. The V gene's germline CDR1 is MNHEY and CDR2 SMNVEV (reference sequence). The CDR3: CASSLSAGGPDTQYF. The DNA of the CDR3 is TGTGCCAGCAGTTTATCGGCGGGAGGGCCGGATACGCAGTATTTT.

The rearrangement joins TRBV6-5 to TRBJ2-1; TRBD2 aligns across 7 bases. Germline trimming cut 4 bases from V and 4 bases from J; bases unmatched to any gene: 10. Germline assignment: CDR1 MNHEY and CDR2 SVGAGI. This CDR3 region has 16 residues. The CDR3 loop is CASSSVSGGGYNEQFF. The CDR3 region has the DNA TGTGCCAGCAGTTCCGTTTCGGGGGGAGGTTACAATGAGCAGTTCTTC.

This clonotype was recorded a few times. This chain connects TRBV20-1 to TRBJ2-4; D might be TRBD2 (5 bases). CDR3 size: 17 residues. With 3 bases removed from V and 6 bases from J, the gap between germline ends came to 24 bases. Germline CDR1 DFQATT, CDR2 SNEGSKA (reference sequence). The CDR3 nucleotides are TGCAGTGCTAGGGAGTGGGGTAGCGCAACCGGCGGAAACATTCAGTACTTC. Translation gives CSAREWGSATGGNIQYF.

This chain uses TRBV29-1 with TRBJ1-1, with 9 bases aligning to TRBD1. The ends lost 7 bases at V and 5 bases at J; junction bases unmatched: 14. CDR3 size: 15 residues. CDR1 is SQVTM, CDR2 ANQGSEA, per germline. Here the CDR3 reads CSAVDRGGSLTEAFF. The CDR3 DNA is TGCAGCGCTGTGGACAGGGGAGGGTCATTGACTGAAGCTTTCTTT.

This clonotype showed up just a few times. This rearrangement joins TRBV7-9 to TRBJ1-3, with D possibly TRBD1 on 5 matching bases. Deletions cut 6 bases from V and 0 bases from J, with 12 bases between. CDR3 length: 15 amino acids. Germline-derived CDR1 and CDR2 are SEHNR and FQNEAQ (reference sequence). The DNA of the CDR3 is TGTGCCAGCAGTCGAGGACAAAGCTCTGGAAACACCATATATTTT. Protein: CASSRGQSSGNTIYF. Supplemented by reference TRBV7-9 and TRBJ1-3, the full variable domain reads DTGVSQNPRHKITKRGQNVTFRCDPISEHNRLYWYRQTLGQGPEFLTYFQNEAQLEKSRLLSDRFSAERPKGSFSTLEIQRTEQGDSAMYLCASSRGQSSGNTIYFGEGSWLTVV.

The chain is built from TRBV5-1 and TRBJ2-5, with D uncertain. CDR3 length equals 13 residues. CDR1 is SGHRS, CDR2 YFSETQ, per germline. V lost 7 bases and J 1 base, leaving 11 bases between the germline ends. CDR3 nucleotides: TGCGCCAGCGGTAGACAAACCCAAGAGACCCAGTACTTC. This sequence encodes CASGRQTQETQYF.

This clonotype was seen more than once but under ten times. This rearrangement joins TRBV27 to TRBJ1-5; a weak D match, TRBD1 (5 bases). Per germline, CDR1 MNHEY and CDR2 SMNVEV (reference sequence). The V and J ends lost 5 bases and 7 bases respectively, with 18 bases between them. This CDR3 is built from 15 residues. Written as DNA, the CDR3 is TGTGCCAGCAGTCCAGGACAAGGCGGTCTCCAGCCCCAGCATTTT. Protein product: CASSPGQGGLQPQHF.

Only a few counts were recorded for this clonotype. J is TRBJ1-5 and V is TRBV7-8; 8 bases match TRBD1. Looked up from germline, CDR1 is SGHVS and CDR2 is FQNEAQ. The ends lost 1 base at V and 5 bases at J; junction bases unmatched: 1. The CDR3 is 14 residues long. The CDR3 nucleotides read TGTGCCAGCAGCTTAGTACAGGGGGATCAGCCCCAGCATTTT. Its protein product is CASSLVQGDQPQHF.

This clonotype was detected a few times. This chain connects TRBV7-2 to TRBJ1-1; no reliable D call. Germline V gene lookup returns CDR1 SGHTA and CDR2 FQGNSA. With 6 bases removed from V and 0 bases from J, the gap between germline ends came to 17 bases. The CDR3 contains 16 residues. The CDR3 DNA reads TGTGCCAGCAGGCCTGAGAAGGGCCGTTTGAACACTGAAGCTTTCTTT. Its protein is CASRPEKGRLNTEAFF.

This clonotype appeared a few times. The chain carries TRBV7-9 and TRBJ2-2; D perhaps matches TRBD2 (7 bases). V gave up 11 bases and J gave up 0 bases, with 10 bases separating them. This CDR3 spans 13 amino acids. Germline V gene data show CDR1 as SEHNR and CDR2 as FQNEAQ (reference sequence). The CDR3 protein is CAGRGPNTGELFF. The CDR3 nucleotides are TGTGCCGGGCGGGGGCCGAACACCGGGGAGCTGTTTTTT. Drawing the rest from reference TRBV7-9 and TRBJ2-2, the complete variable domain is DTGVSQNPRHKITKRGQNVTFRCDPISEHNRLYWYRQTLGQGPEFLTYFQNEAQLEKSRLLSDRFSAERPKGSFSTLEIQRTEQGDSAMYLCAGRGPNTGELFFGEGSRLTVL.

The chain has TRBV13 and TRBJ2-3; no clear D. This CDR3 is 13 amino acids long. Germline CDR1 is PRHDT and CDR2 is FYEKMQ (reference sequence). Trimming left V 0 bases short and J 5 bases short, with 6 bases between. CDR3 bases: TGTGCCAGCAGCTTAGGCCTTCGAGATACGCAGTATTTT. Translation: CASSLGLRDTQYF.

This clonotype appeared a few times. This chain uses TRBV21-1 with TRBJ2-5. TRBV21-1 is a pseudogene segment. The CDR3 is 16 residues long. The CDR3 protein is CASSKASGQSQETQYF. Written as DNA, the CDR3 is TGTGCCAGCAGCAAAGCTTCTGGTCAATCCCAAGAGACCCAGTACTTC.

This clonotype has at least ten counts. The V and J genes are TRBV7-2 and TRBJ1-1, with a possible D match to TRBD1 (6 bases). Germline lookup yields CDR1 SGHTA and CDR2 FQGNSA. The CDR3 runs 16 residues. V gave up 7 bases and J gave up 1 base, with 19 bases separating them. Here the CDR3 DNA reads TGTGCCAGCAACCCCCCCGGCGGGACACGGAACACTGAAGCTTTCTTT. Encoded protein: CASNPPGGTRNTEAFF.

The chain joins TRBV14 to TRBJ2-7; D gene unclear. The V gene's germline CDR1 is SGHDN and CDR2 FVKESK. This CDR3 contains 15 residues. The V gene lost 0 bases and the J gene lost 1 base, with 10 bases spanning the gap. The DNA of the CDR3 is TGTGCCAGCAGCCAAGATCTGGGTAGATCCTACGAGCAGTACTTC. Translation gives CASSQDLGRSYEQYF.

This clonotype was counted between two and nine times. The chain uses TRBV14 and TRBJ2-7; 7 bases agree with TRBD1. Germline V gene sequence: CDR1 SGHDN, CDR2 FVKESK. J was trimmed by 3 bases and V by 4 bases; bases with no gene match: 30. The CDR3 is 22 residues long. In DNA form, the CDR3 reads TGTGCCAGCAGCCCTTCCGCTGCGGTCAGGGCCACCTGGTTCAACAGGGGCTACGAGCAGTACTTC. This sequence encodes CASSPSAAVRATWFNRGYEQYF.

V and J are TRBV7-6 and TRBJ1-1; D perhaps matches TRBD1 (5 bases). The CDR3 totals 15 residues. Trimming left V 0 bases short and J 7 bases short, with 15 bases between. Germline-derived CDR1 and CDR2 are SGHVS and FNYEAQ. Here the CDR3 DNA reads TGTGCCAGCAGCTTAGCCGGGACCTTTAGTGGTGAAGCTTTCTTT. Translated: CASSLAGTFSGEAFF.

The chain has TRBV28 and TRBJ2-7, with 12 bases matching TRBD1. The CDR3 is 15 amino acids. Germline values: CDR1 MDHEN, CDR2 SYDVKM. V lost 5 bases to trimming and J lost 5 bases; unmatched junction nucleotides: 7. This chain's CDR3 is CASSKGGQGAHEQYF. Here the CDR3 DNA reads TGTGCCAGCAGTAAGGGGGGACAGGGGGCCCACGAGCAGTACTTC.

The chain carries TRBV6-5 and TRBJ2-7; 12 nucleotides match TRBD2. This CDR3 has 15 amino acids. V lost 6 bases and J lost 4; bases outside the gene matches: 7. CDR1 is MNHEY and CDR2 is SVGAGI in the germline V gene. CDR3 DNA sequence: TGTGCCAGCAGCTCCCCGACTAGCGGGAGTTACGAGCAGTACTTC. This gives the protein CASSSPTSGSYEQYF.

This clonotype was seen many times. This CDR3 reads CATSDLEQNHQPQHF. The CDR3 DNA is TGTGCCACCAGTGATTTGGAGCAGAACCATCAGCCCCAGCATTTT. The genes are TRBV24-1 and TRBJ1-5; D is uncertain. V lost 0 bases to trimming and J lost 5 bases, with 10 bases between them. The CDR3 covers 15 residues. Germline CDR1 KGHDR, CDR2 SFDVKD.

This clonotype appeared a few times. This rearrangement joins TRBV28 to TRBJ1-2; no clear D. Germline-derived CDR1 and CDR2 are MDHEN and SYDVKM. V lost 4 bases and J 4 bases, leaving 16 bases between the germline ends. The CDR3 has 15 amino acids. The chain's CDR3 is CASSYRLGRIYGYTF. CDR3 bases: TGTGCCAGCAGTTACCGTCTCGGGAGGATCTATGGCTACACCTTC.

V gene TRBV3-1 combines with J gene TRBJ1-2, with unresolved D. CDR3 size: 15 residues. V was shortened by 1 base and J by 0 bases, with 9 bases between the two germline ends. Germline lookup yields CDR1 LGHDT and CDR2 YNNKEL (reference sequence). The CDR3 region is CASSQVPTANYGYTF. CDR3 nucleotide sequence: TGTGCCAGCAGCCAAGTACCCACTGCTAACTATGGCTACACCTTC.

Only a few counts were recorded for this clonotype. V usage is TRBV9 and J usage is TRBJ2-5; D is unclear. The germline V and J ends were trimmed by 10 bases and 2 bases, with 18 bases remaining between them. This CDR3 region has 14 residues. CDR1 SGDLS and CDR2 YYNGEE come from the germline V gene. Here the CDR3 reads CAGLHRPRQETQYF. CDR3 coding DNA: TGTGCCGGTCTCCACCGCCCACGGCAAGAGACCCAGTACTTC. The variable domain in full, with the rest retrieved from reference TRBV9 and TRBJ2-5, is DSGVTQTPKHLITATGQRVTLRCSPRSGDLSVYWYQQSLDQGLQFLIQYYNGEERAKGNILERFSAQQFPDLHSELNLSSLELGDSALYFCAGLHRPRQETQYFGPGTRLLVL.

This clonotype was counted between two and nine times. The chain combines TRBV4-1 with TRBJ2-3, with D hard to call. V gave up 4 bases and J gave up 3 bases, with 8 bases separating them. The CDR3 extends over 13 amino acids. Germline values: CDR1 MGHRA, CDR2 YSYEKL. Here the CDR3 reads CASSRHATDTQYF. CDR3 bases: TGCGCCAGCAGCCGTCATGCGACAGATACGCAGTATTTT.

This clonotype was detected only a few times. This chain joins TRBV5-1 and TRBJ1-1; possibly TRBD1 for D (6 bases). CDR1 SGHRS and CDR2 YFSETQ come from the germline V gene. Deletions cut 4 bases from V and 2 bases from J, with 12 bases between. This CDR3 spans 14 amino acids. The DNA for the CDR3 is TGCGCCAGCAGCCTACAGACAGGTAACACTGAAGCTTTCTTT. Amino acids: CASSLQTGNTEAFF. Looking up the rest from reference TRBV5-1 and TRBJ1-1 gives the full variable domain: KAGVTQTPRYLIKTRGQQVTLSCSPISGHRSVSWYQQTPGQGLQFLFEYFSETQRNKGNFPGRFSGRQFSNSRSEMNVSTLELGDSALYLCASSLQTGNTEAFFGQGTRLTVV.

The CDR3 sequence: CAISRGDRERRYF. In nucleotides, the CDR3 is TGTGCCATCAGTAGGGGGGACAGGGAACGGCGGTACTTC. V usage is TRBV10-3 and J usage is TRBJ2-7, with 9 nucleotides matching TRBD1. CDR3 length equals 13 residues. The ends lost 5 bases at V and 12 bases at J; junction bases unmatched: 11. The germline V gene has CDR1 ENHRY and CDR2 SYGVKD.

This clonotype was observed a few times. This chain joins TRBV7-3 and TRBJ1-1; a possible D gene is TRBD1 (5 bases). V lost 0 bases and J 6 bases, leaving 11 bases between the germline ends. The CDR3 totals 14 residues. In germline, CDR1 is SGHTA, CDR2 FQGTGA. DNA for the CDR3: TGTGCCAGCAGCTTAACGGGTCAGGGTCCTGAAGCTTTCTTT. Translation: CASSLTGQGPEAFF.

J is TRBJ1-4 and V is TRBV28; tentative D call: TRBD1 (5 bases). The V end was cut by 5 bases, the J end by 10 bases, with 29 bases between. Germline V gives CDR1 MDHEN, CDR2 SYDVKM. The CDR3 spans 18 residues. The chain's CDR3 is CASSTLLQEGDDRGKLFF. The CDR3 bases are TGTGCCAGCAGTACATTACTCCAAGAAGGGGATGACCGGGGAAAACTGTTTTTT. Full variable domain (missing parts from reference TRBV28 and TRBJ1-4): DVKVTQSSRYLVKRTGEKVFLECVQDMDHENMFWYRQDPGLGLRLIYFSYDVKMKEKGDIPEGYSVSREKKERFSLILESASTNQTSMYLCASSTLLQEGDDRGKLFFGSGTQLSVL.

There are many counts of this clonotype. The gene calls are TRBV6-6 and TRBJ2-7, with D perhaps TRBD1 or TRBD2 (5 bases each). CDR1 is MNHNY and CDR2 is SVGAGI in the germline V gene (reference sequence). V was cut by 6 bases and J by 0 bases, with 12 bases left in between. The CDR3 loop spans 14 amino acids. The CDR3, as DNA: TGTGCCAGCAGCCCATCAGGGAGCTCCTACGAGCAGTACTTC. Encoded protein: CASSPSGSSYEQYF.

This clonotype turned up a few times. The chain links TRBV6-4 to TRBJ2-2; 8 positions match TRBD1. The junction had 8 bases not matched to a gene; V was cut back by 8 bases and J by 6 bases. The CDR3 extends over 14 amino acids. Per the germline V gene, CDR1 is MRHNA and CDR2 is SNTAGT. The CDR3 sequence is CASRGQGEAGELFF. The CDR3 DNA follows: TGTGCCAGCCGCGGACAGGGCGAAGCCGGGGAGCTGTTTTTT.